This note documents a single T cell receptor beta chain sequence. Original analysis: Amplifying reference gene primers gave estimates of nucleated cell counts. Some clones are missing from TCRdb's copy, which holds only in-frame ones; the method was immunoSEQ multiplex PCR. V and J calls and clone size are given by that table; D and trimming were obtained from the DNA. The repertoire has roughly 200,000 clones, approximately 88% of them found once; the top ten carry about 7%. Germline V gene data show CDR1 as SNHLY and CDR2 as FYNNEI. The CDR3 extends over 17 amino acids. Trimming pared 5 bases from V and 0 bases from J, leaving 14 bases between. This record belongs to a study of blood T cell repertoires in COVID-19. Enrolled during active infection, Seattle patients were then followed longitudinally.

The rearrangement joins TRBV2 to TRBJ1-6; no clear D gene. Sequenced sample: peripheral blood. The clonotype originates from a woman aged 35 to 49 with COVID-19, enrolled during active disease. CDR3 nucleotide sequence: TGTGCCAGCAGTCGCGGGTGGGCAGGCTCCTATAATTCACCCCTCCACTTT. As protein: CASSRGWAGSYNSPLHF.